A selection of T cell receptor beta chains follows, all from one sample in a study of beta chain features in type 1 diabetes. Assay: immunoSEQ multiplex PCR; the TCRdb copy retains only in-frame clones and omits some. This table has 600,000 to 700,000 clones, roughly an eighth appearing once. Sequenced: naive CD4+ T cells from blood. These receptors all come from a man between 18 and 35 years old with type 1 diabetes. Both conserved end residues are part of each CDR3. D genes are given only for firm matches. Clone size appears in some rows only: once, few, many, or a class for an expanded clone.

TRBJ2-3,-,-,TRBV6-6,CASSSTGDTQYF,TGTGCCAGCAGTTCCACTGGAGATACGCAGTATTTT
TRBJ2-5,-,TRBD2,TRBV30,CAWSSVQGPAGGQYF,TGTGCCTGGAGCTCCGTCCAGGGCCCAGCGGGGGGCCAGTACTTC
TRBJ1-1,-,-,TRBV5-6,CASSPGATNTEAFF,TGTGCCAGCAGCCCCGGGGCAACCAACACTGAAGCTTTCTTT
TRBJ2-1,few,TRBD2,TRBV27,CASSFVTSGGIKYNEQFF,TGTGCCAGCAGTTTTGTAACTAGCGGGGGGATCAAGTACAATGAGCAGTTCTTC
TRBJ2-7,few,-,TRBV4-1,CASGGTGSYEQYF,TGCGCCAGCGGGGGAACAGGGAGCTACGAGCAGTACTTC
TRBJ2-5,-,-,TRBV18,CASSPRLETQYF,TGTGCCAGCTCACCGAGGCTGGAGACCCAGTACTTC
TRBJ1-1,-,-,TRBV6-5,CASSSSRKNTEAFF,TGTGCCAGCAGTTCTTCCAGGAAGAACACTGAAGCTTTCTTT
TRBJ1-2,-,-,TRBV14,CASSQGSVAGYTF,TGTGCCAGCAGCCAAGGAAGCGTCGCGGGCTACACCTTC
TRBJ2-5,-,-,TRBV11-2,CASSLLVGGETQYF,TGTGCCAGCAGCCTTCTCGTGGGTGGTGAGACCCAGTACTTC
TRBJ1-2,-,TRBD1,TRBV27,CASSLTGSNYGYTF,TGTGCCAGCAGTCTGACAGGGTCTAACTATGGCTACACCTTC
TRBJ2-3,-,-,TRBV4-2,CASSSGDFTSTDTQYF,TGTGCCAGCAGCTCAGGAGACTTCACGAGCACAGATACGCAGTATTTT
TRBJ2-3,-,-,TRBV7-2,CASSSRFGRDNSTDTQYF,TGTGCCAGCAGCTCCCGGTTCGGCAGGGACAATAGCACAGATACGCAGTATTTT
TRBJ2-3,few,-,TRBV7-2,CASSLGQGGLTTQYF,TGTGCCAGCAGCTTAGGGCAGGGGGGCCTTACTACGCAGTATTTT
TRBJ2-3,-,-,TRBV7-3,CASSLMTADTQYF,TGTGCCAGCAGCTTAATGACTGCCGATACGCAGTATTTT
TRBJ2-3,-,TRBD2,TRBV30,CAWSVREEDTQYF,TGTGCCTGGAGTGTACGGGAGGAAGATACGCAGTATTTT
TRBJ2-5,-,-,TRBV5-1,CASSSGSPGETQYF,TGCGCCAGCAGTTCCGGGTCCCCGGGAGAGACCCAGTACTTC
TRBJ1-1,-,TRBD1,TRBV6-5,CASSRTGNTEAFF,TGTGCCAGCAGCCGGACAGGGAACACTGAAGCTTTCTTT
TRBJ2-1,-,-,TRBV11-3,CASSLVGDGRNEQFF,TGTGCCAGCAGCTTAGTTGGGGACGGTAGAAATGAGCAGTTCTTC
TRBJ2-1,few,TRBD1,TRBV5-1,CASSSTRQGASEQFF,TGCGCCAGCAGCTCCACCCGACAGGGGGCGAGTGAGCAGTTCTTC
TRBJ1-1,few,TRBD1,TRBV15,CATSPQGQVVNTEAFF,TGTGCCACCAGCCCGCAGGGACAGGTGGTAAACACTGAAGCTTTCTTT
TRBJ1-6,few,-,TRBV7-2,CASSLAAGVRSPLHF,TGTGCCAGCAGCTTAGCTGCTGGGGTTCGGTCACCCCTCCACTTT
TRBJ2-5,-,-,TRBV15,CATSTLGGGEETQYF,TGTGCCACCAGCACCCTAGGAGGCGGAGAAGAGACCCAGTACTTC
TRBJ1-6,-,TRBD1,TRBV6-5,CASSLSGTGNSPLHF,TGTGCCAGCAGCCTGTCCGGGACAGGGAATTCACCCCTCCACTTT
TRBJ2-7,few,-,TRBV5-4,CASSQHSYEQYF,TGTGCCAGCAGCCAACACAGTTACGAGCAGTACTTC